A single sample is the source of the 31 T cell receptor beta chains below, sequenced in a study of OX40 agonist ivuxolimab in advanced cancers. Method: immunoSEQ multiplex PCR; TCRdb's copy keeps in-frame clones and lacks some. Here the sample spans around 140,000 clones, about 93% being singletons. The sequencing used CD4+ or CD8+ T cells sorted from blood, collected in a trial of the OX40 agonist ivuxolimab. The receptors derive from an adult with an advanced solid tumor such as melanoma, head and neck, liver or kidney cancer.

The chain employs TRBV28 and TRBJ2-3, with TRBD2 matching 10 bases. The CDR3 contains 16 residues. The junction had 8 bases not matched to a gene; V was cut back by 5 bases and J by 3 bases. Germline V gene sequence: CDR1 MDHEN, CDR2 SYDVKM. DNA of the CDR3: TGTGCCAGCAGTCCCCCGGGTAGCGGGGGGACAGATACGCAGTATTTT. It specifies CASSPPGSGGTDTQYF.

J is TRBJ2-7 and V is TRBV7-2; tentative D call: TRBD1 (6 bases). Germline CDR1 SGHTA, CDR2 FQGNSA. V was trimmed by 5 bases and J by 2 bases, leaving 10 bases between them. The CDR3 has 13 residues. The CDR3 region is CASSMTGTYEQYF. The CDR3 DNA sequence: TGTGCCAGCAGCATGACAGGTACCTACGAGCAGTACTTC.

J is TRBJ1-4 and V is TRBV5-6; TRBD1 aligns across 9 bases. The CDR3 is made up of 14 amino acids. Germline CDR1 and CDR2: SGHDT and YYEEEE. Germline trimming cut 4 bases from V and 10 bases from J; bases unmatched to any gene: 8. CDR3 nucleotide sequence: TGTGCCAGCAGCCGAGGACAGGGGTGGGGAAAACTGTTTTTT. Protein sequence: CASSRGQGWGKLFF.

The chain is built from TRBV4-2 and TRBJ1-1; maybe TRBD1 (6 bases). Germline V lookup: CDR1 LGHNA, CDR2 YNFKEQ. The CDR3 runs to 15 residues. The V end lost 5 bases, the J end lost 1 base, and 14 bases lay between the germline ends. CDR3 DNA: TGTGCCAGCAGCTTGGGGGCAGGGCAGAACACTGAAGCTTTCTTT. Protein: CASSLGAGQNTEAFF.

CDR3 sequence reads: CASSSRQVDGYTF. The CDR3 DNA is TGTGCCAGCAGCTCACGACAGGTCGATGGCTACACCTTC. The genes are TRBV7-2 and TRBJ1-2, with D possibly TRBD1 on 6 matching bases. The V gene lost 4 bases and the J gene lost 6 bases, with 12 bases spanning the gap. The CDR3 totals 13 residues. Germline V gives CDR1 SGHTA, CDR2 FQGNSA.

V and J are TRBV5-3 and TRBJ2-1; D not certain. TRBV5-3 is recorded as an ORF, its role being uncertain. V was pared by 8 bases and J by 6 bases, with 15 bases between. There are 13 residues in the CDR3. CDR3: CASSPEWGNEQFF. CDR3 sequence (DNA): TGTGCCAGCAGCCCAGAATGGGGCAATGAGCAGTTCTTC.

This rearrangement joins TRBV19 to TRBJ1-3, with TRBD1 matching 8 bases. J gave up 7 bases and V 8 bases, and 13 bases lay outside the gene matches. This CDR3 is built from 15 residues. Germline CDR1 LNHDA, CDR2 SQIVND (reference sequence). The CDR3 region is CASGPRQGSENTIYF. The CDR3 DNA reads TGTGCCAGTGGCCCGAGACAGGGGTCGGAGAACACCATATATTTT.

The V and J genes are TRBV5-1 and TRBJ2-5; the match to TRBD2 covers 9 bases. Germline V CDR1 and CDR2: SGHRS, YFSETQ. The CDR3 consists of 16 residues. The V segment lost 0 bases and the J segment 5 bases; nucleotides outside the gene matches: 8. CDR3 loop: CASSLEGAGGWETQYF. The CDR3 coding sequence is TGCGCCAGCAGCTTGGAGGGAGCGGGGGGTTGGGAGACCCAGTACTTC.

The chain combines TRBV11-2 with TRBJ2-3; 12 positions agree with TRBD2. The V gene's germline CDR1 is SGHAT and CDR2 FQNNGV. CDR3 length: 14 residues. The junction had 1 base not matched to a gene; V was cut back by 4 bases and J by 5 bases. CDR3 DNA sequence: TGTGCCAGCAGCTCGGGACTAGCGGGAGATACGCAGTATTTT. Its protein is CASSSGLAGDTQYF.

The chain carries TRBV4-3 and TRBJ1-1, with D possibly TRBD1 on 5 matching bases. From germline, CDR1 is LGHNA and CDR2 YSLEER. CDR3 size: 14 residues. V lost 2 bases and J lost 3, with 10 bases in between. The CDR3 reads CASSQPPRDTEAFF. Here the CDR3 DNA reads TGCGCCAGCAGCCAACCCCCCAGGGACACTGAAGCTTTCTTT.

The gene calls are TRBV6-5 and TRBJ2-1, with a tentative D call TRBD1 (5 bases). This CDR3 comprises 14 residues. Germline-derived CDR1 and CDR2 are MNHEY and SVGAGI. Trimming stripped 6 bases from V and 0 bases from J, with 9 bases between. The CDR3 DNA reads TGTGCCAGCAGGGGGCCGAGCTCCTACAATGAGCAGTTCTTC. Its protein product is CASRGPSSYNEQFF.

The J gene is TRBJ1-2, the V gene TRBV11-2; D unclear. The germline V gene encodes CDR1 SGHAT and CDR2 FQNNGV. V was cut by 1 base and J by 6 bases, with 15 bases left in between. The length of the CDR3 is 15 residues. This CDR3 is CASSLALNEYDGYTF. CDR3 nucleotide sequence: TGTGCCAGCAGCTTAGCGCTTAACGAGTACGATGGCTACACCTTC.

This CDR3 reads CASSQDGTSGRFSYEQYF. Written as DNA, the CDR3 is TGCGCCAGCAGCCAAGATGGGACTAGCGGGAGGTTCTCCTACGAGCAGTACTTC. V gene TRBV4-1 combines with J gene TRBJ2-7; TRBD2 agrees at 15 bases. The germline CDR1 and CDR2 sequences are MGHRA and YSYEKL. The CDR3 contains 18 residues. The trim removed 0 bases at V and 0 bases at J, leaving 3 bases unmatched.

This clone was detected only once. The chain joins TRBV29-1 to TRBJ2-5; D is undetermined. Germline CDR1 is SQVTM and CDR2 is ANQGSEA. The CDR3 has 10 residues. V was pared by 8 bases and J by 8 bases, with 12 bases between. Here the CDR3 reads CSIVYRTQYF. Written as DNA, the CDR3 is TGCAGCATTGTTTATAGAACCCAGTACTTC.

This rearrangement joins TRBV12-5 to TRBJ1-1; D may be TRBD1 (5 bases). This CDR3 region has 19 residues. Germline CDR1 reads LGHNT; CDR2 reads FRNRAP. Trimming stripped 7 bases from V and 1 base from J, with 28 bases between. CDR3 sequence (DNA): TGTGCTAGTGCCGTTGGGTCGATTCGCCCGGGACCCACGAACACTGAAGCTTTCTTT. Its translation is CASAVGSIRPGPTNTEAFF.

The V and J genes are TRBV7-6 and TRBJ2-1; possibly TRBD2 for D (6 bases). This CDR3 has 16 residues. Germline-derived CDR1 and CDR2 are SGHVS and FNYEAQ. V was cut by 0 bases and J by 9 bases, with 18 bases left in between. Here the CDR3 DNA reads TGTGCCAGCAGCTTAGCGGGCGGGGCAGTCGTCGGTGAGCAGTTCTTC. Its translation: CASSLAGGAVVGEQFF. Full variable domain (remainder filled in from reference TRBV7-6 and TRBJ2-1): GAGVSQSPRYKVTKRGQDVALRCDPISGHVSLYWYRQALGQGPEFLTYFNYEAQQDKSGLPNDRFSAERPEGSISTLTIQRTEQRDSAMYRCASSLAGGAVVGEQFFGPGTRLTVL.

This chain links TRBV28 with TRBJ2-5, with D maybe TRBD2 (6 bases). Per germline, CDR1 MDHEN and CDR2 SYDVKM. Trimming cost V 1 base and J 5 bases, with 20 bases left between them. This CDR3 has 17 residues. CDR3 nucleotide sequence: TGTGCCAGCAGTTTATTAGGTGGAGGGCCTAAATCTGAGACCCAGTACTTC. This codes for CASSLLGGGPKSETQYF.

V usage is TRBV6-5 and J usage is TRBJ1-5, with D uncertain. This CDR3 spans 14 amino acids. Deletions cut 5 bases from V and 1 base from J, with 9 bases between. Per the germline V gene, CDR1 is MNHEY and CDR2 is SVGAGI. This CDR3 is CASSISGSNQPQHF. CDR3 sequence (DNA): TGTGCCAGCAGTATAAGTGGAAGCAATCAGCCCCAGCATTTT.

The chain uses TRBV18 and TRBJ1-4; D is undetermined. Trimming pared 3 bases from V and 0 bases from J, leaving 14 bases between. The CDR3 is 17 amino acids. Germline V lookup: CDR1 KGHSH, CDR2 LQKENI. CDR3: CASSPVESGATNEKLFF. CDR3 nucleotides: TGTGCCAGCTCACCGGTAGAGTCCGGGGCAACTAATGAAAAACTGTTTTTT.

This chain links TRBV7-9 with TRBJ1-1; the D gene is possibly TRBD1 (5 bases). The CDR3 is 14 amino acids. Trimming took off 5 bases at V and 0 bases at J, with 10 bases between the two ends. The germline gives CDR1 SEHNR, CDR2 FQNEAQ (reference sequence). The CDR3: CASSGDGMNTEAFF. The CDR3 region has the DNA TGTGCCAGCAGCGGGGACGGAATGAACACTGAAGCTTTCTTT.

This CDR3 is CASSLPGRNEQFF. The CDR3 bases are TGTGCCAGTAGTTTGCCGGGCCGTAATGAGCAGTTCTTC. The rearrangement uses TRBV19 and TRBJ2-1; D unclear. Germline V gene lookup returns CDR1 LNHDA and CDR2 SQIVND (reference sequence). This CDR3 contains 13 residues. Trimming stripped 5 bases from V and 7 bases from J, with 12 bases between. The whole variable domain, filled in from reference TRBV19 and TRBJ2-1, reads DGGITQSPKYLFRKEGQNVTLSCEQNLNHDAMYWYRQDPGQGLRLIYYSQIVNDFQKGDIAEGYSVSREKKESFPLTVTSAQKNPTAFYLCASSLPGRNEQFFGPGTRLTVL.

This sequence joins TRBV19 and TRBJ2-5; possible D gene TRBD2, 6 bases. The germline V gene has CDR1 LNHDA and CDR2 SQIVND (reference sequence). The CDR3 has 15 amino acids. The ends were cut back, 3 bases at V and 1 base at J, with 12 bases in the middle. The CDR3: CASSIPGRGQETQYF. The CDR3 DNA sequence: TGTGCCAGTAGTATTCCCGGGAGAGGCCAAGAGACCCAGTACTTC.

The chain has TRBV15 and TRBJ1-3, with TRBD1 identical over 7 bases. The germline V gene encodes CDR1 LNHNV and CDR2 YYDKDF (reference sequence). This CDR3 has 17 amino acids. Losses at the gene ends were 4 bases for V and 0 bases for J; bases not matched to a gene: 9. The DNA for the CDR3 is TGTGCCACCAGCACCGGACAGGCTCCAAGCTCTGGAAACACCATATATTTT. Protein: CATSTGQAPSSGNTIYF. Full variable domain (missing parts from reference TRBV15 and TRBJ1-3): DAMVIQNPRYQVTQFGKPVTLSCSQTLNHNVMYWYQQKSSQAPKLLFHYYDKDFNNEADTPDNFQSRRPNTSFCFLDIRSPGLGDTAMYLCATSTGQAPSSGNTIYFGEGSWLTVV.

The gene calls are TRBV5-1 and TRBJ1-5; 11 bases map to TRBD1. In germline, CDR1 is SGHRS, CDR2 YFSETQ. This CDR3 is built from 14 residues. V gave up 4 bases and J gave up 7 bases; unmatched junction bases: 4. CDR3 region: CASSTGTGGQPQHF. The CDR3 region has the DNA TGCGCCAGCAGCACCGGGACAGGGGGACAGCCCCAGCATTTT.

The chain links TRBV29-1 to TRBJ2-3; D possibly corresponds to TRBD2 (6 bases). Germline-derived CDR1 and CDR2 are SQVTM and ANQGSEA. The CDR3 covers 15 residues. Deletions cut 4 bases from V and 2 bases from J, with 16 bases between. The CDR3 reads CSVVGGGEFTDTQYF. As DNA, the CDR3 is TGCAGCGTTGTTGGTGGCGGGGAGTTCACAGATACGCAGTATTTT.

The chain has TRBV11-2 and TRBJ1-5, with 7 bases that match TRBD1. The V and J ends lost 4 bases and 6 bases, in that order; junction bases with no gene match: 6. CDR1 is SGHAT, CDR2 FQNNGV, per germline. The CDR3 has 14 residues. This chain's CDR3 is CASSSDRETQPQHF. The DNA for the CDR3 is TGTGCCAGCAGCTCCGACAGGGAGACTCAGCCCCAGCATTTT.

The CDR3 DNA reads as TGTGCCAGCAGCCAGTTCTACGAGCAGTACTTC. This sequence encodes CASSQFYEQYF. This chain links TRBV14 with TRBJ2-7; D remains unclear. Trimming shortened V by 3 bases and J by 3 bases, and 3 bases separated the two germline ends. Germline lookup yields CDR1 SGHDN and CDR2 FVKESK. The length of the CDR3 is 11 residues.

V and J are TRBV4-3 and TRBJ1-2, with unresolved D. The ends were cut back, 2 bases at V and 4 bases at J, with 11 bases in the middle. Germline values: CDR1 LGHNA, CDR2 YSLEER. The CDR3 is made up of 14 amino acids. CDR3 loop: CASSQQDVGYGYTF. The CDR3, as DNA: TGCGCCAGCAGCCAACAAGATGTGGGCTATGGCTACACCTTC.

This clone is a singleton in its sample. The chain has TRBV5-3 and TRBJ1-1; maybe TRBD1 (5 bases). TRBV5-3 counts as an open reading frame of uncertain function. The CDR3 contains 12 residues. Trimming left V 8 bases short and J 7 bases short, with 15 bases between. The CDR3 DNA reads as TGTGCCAGCAGCCAATGGACACTTGAAGCTTTCTTT. Translation: CASSQWTLEAFF.

Here the CDR3 DNA reads TGTGCCAGCAGTACTGGACAGGGGACGTCACCCCTCCACTTT. The encoded protein is CASSTGQGTSPLHF. The chain joins TRBV28 to TRBJ1-6; TRBD1 agrees at 9 bases. Trimming cost V 5 bases and J 10 bases; bases outside gene matches: 6. Germline V CDR1 and CDR2: MDHEN, SYDVKM. The CDR3 is 14 amino acids.

This chain links TRBV5-4 with TRBJ2-3, with D possibly TRBD2 on 5 matching bases. This CDR3 contains 14 residues. The germline gives CDR1 SGHNT, CDR2 YYREEE (reference sequence). The V and J ends lost 7 bases and 2 bases respectively, with 14 bases between them. The CDR3 spells CASRPPGNTDTQYF. The CDR3, as DNA: TGTGCCAGCCGCCCTCCGGGGAACACAGATACGCAGTATTTT.